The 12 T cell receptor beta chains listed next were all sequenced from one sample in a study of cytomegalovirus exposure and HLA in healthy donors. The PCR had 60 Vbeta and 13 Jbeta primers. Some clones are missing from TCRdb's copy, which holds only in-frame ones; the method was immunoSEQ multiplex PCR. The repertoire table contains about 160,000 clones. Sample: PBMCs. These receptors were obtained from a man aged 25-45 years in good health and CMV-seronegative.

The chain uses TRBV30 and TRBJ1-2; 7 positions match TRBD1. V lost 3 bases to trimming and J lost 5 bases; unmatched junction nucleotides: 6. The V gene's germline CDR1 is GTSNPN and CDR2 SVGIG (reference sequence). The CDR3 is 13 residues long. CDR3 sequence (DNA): TGTGCCTGGAGGCCCCAGGGGGTTTATGGCTACACCTTC. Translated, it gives CAWRPQGVYGYTF.

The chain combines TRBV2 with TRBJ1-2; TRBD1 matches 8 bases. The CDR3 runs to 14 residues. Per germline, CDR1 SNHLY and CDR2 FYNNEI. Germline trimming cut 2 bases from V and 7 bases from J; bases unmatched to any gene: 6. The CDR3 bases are TGTGCCAGCAGTGAAATTGGGACAGGCTCTGGCTACACCTTC. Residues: CASSEIGTGSGYTF.

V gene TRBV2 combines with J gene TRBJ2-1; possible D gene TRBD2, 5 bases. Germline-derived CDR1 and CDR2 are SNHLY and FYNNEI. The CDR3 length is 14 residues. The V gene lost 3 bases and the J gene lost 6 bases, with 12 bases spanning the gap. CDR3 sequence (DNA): TGTGCCAGCAGTGAGGTTACTAGGAGCAATGAGCAGTTCTTC. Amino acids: CASSEVTRSNEQFF.

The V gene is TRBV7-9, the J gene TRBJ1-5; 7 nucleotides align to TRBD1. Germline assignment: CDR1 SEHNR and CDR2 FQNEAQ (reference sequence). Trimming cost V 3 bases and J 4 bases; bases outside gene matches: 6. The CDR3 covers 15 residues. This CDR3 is CASSLGDRENQPQHF. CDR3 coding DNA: TGTGCCAGCAGCTTGGGGGACAGAGAAAATCAGCCCCAGCATTTT.

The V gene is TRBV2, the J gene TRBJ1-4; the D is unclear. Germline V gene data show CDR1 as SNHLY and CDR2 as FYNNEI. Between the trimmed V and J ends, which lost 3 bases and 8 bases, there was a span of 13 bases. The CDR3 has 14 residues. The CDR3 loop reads CASSEIEGWEKLFF. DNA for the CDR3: TGTGCCAGCAGTGAGATAGAGGGCTGGGAAAAACTGTTTTTT.

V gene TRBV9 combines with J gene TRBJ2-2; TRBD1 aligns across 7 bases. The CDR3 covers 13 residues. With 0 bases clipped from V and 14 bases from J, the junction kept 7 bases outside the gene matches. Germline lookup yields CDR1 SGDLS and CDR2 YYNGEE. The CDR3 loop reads CASSVGRQGVLFF. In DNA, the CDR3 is TGTGCCAGCAGCGTAGGGAGGCAGGGGGTTCTGTTTTTT.

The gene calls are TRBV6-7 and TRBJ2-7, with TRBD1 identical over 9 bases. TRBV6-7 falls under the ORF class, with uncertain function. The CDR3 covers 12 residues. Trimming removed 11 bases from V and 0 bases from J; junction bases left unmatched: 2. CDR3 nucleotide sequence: TGTGCCCGGGACAGGGTCTCCTACGAGCAGTACTTC. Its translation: CARDRVSYEQYF.

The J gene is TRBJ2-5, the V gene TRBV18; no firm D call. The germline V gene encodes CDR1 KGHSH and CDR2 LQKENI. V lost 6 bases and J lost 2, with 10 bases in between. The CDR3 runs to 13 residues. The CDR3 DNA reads TGTGCCAGCTCCCTAGATCCACAAGAGACCCAGTACTTC. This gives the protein CASSLDPQETQYF.

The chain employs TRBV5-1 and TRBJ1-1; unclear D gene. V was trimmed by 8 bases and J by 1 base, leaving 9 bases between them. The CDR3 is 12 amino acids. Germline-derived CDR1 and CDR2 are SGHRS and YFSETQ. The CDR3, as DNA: TGCGCCAGTGGAGTTGAGAACACTGAAGCTTTCTTT. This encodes CASGVENTEAFF.

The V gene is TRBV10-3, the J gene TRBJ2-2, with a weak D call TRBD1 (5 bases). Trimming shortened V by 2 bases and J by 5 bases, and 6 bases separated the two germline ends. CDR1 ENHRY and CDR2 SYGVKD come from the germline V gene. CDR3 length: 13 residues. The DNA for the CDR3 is TGTGCCATCAGTGAGCAGGGAACCGGGGAGCTGTTTTTT. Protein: CAISEQGTGELFF.

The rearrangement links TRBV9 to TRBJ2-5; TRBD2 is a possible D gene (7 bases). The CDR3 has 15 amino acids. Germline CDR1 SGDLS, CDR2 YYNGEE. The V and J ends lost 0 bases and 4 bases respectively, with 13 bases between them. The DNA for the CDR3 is TGTGCCAGCAGCGTAGGGGGGGGGCGAGGAGAGACCCAGTACTTC. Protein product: CASSVGGGRGETQYF. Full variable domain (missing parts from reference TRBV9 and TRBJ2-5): DSGVTQTPKHLITATGQRVTLRCSPRSGDLSVYWYQQSLDQGLQFLIQYYNGEERAKGNILERFSAQQFPDLHSELNLSSLELGDSALYFCASSVGGGRGETQYFGPGTRLLVL.

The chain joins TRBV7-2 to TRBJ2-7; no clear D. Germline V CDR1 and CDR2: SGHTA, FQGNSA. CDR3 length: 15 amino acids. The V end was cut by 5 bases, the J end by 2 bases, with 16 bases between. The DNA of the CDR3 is TGTGCCAGCAGCGCCCCTCATCGGTCCGCCTACGAGCAGTACTTC. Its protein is CASSAPHRSAYEQYF.